These 32 T cell receptor beta chains share one sample of origin, sequenced in a study of Graves' ophthalmopathy and Graves' hyperthyroidism. From RNA, the CDR3 regions of TCR beta chains were amplified and sequenced. Second-round multiplex PCR came after a first-round RT-PCR that employed HTBI primers. MiXCR was run by TCRdb on the multiplex PCR reads, yielding one entry per CDR3 protein. Counted here are over a million distinct CDR3 sequences, roughly 35% occurring once; the ten biggest clones make up around 10%. Sequenced material: peripheral blood or thyroid tissue (not recorded which). The receptor source for this set is an adult man with Graves' hyperthyroidism.

The chain employs TRBV13 and TRBJ2-2; D is undetermined. In germline, CDR1 is PRHDT, CDR2 FYEKMQ (reference sequence). The CDR3 spans 14 residues. V was pared by 3 bases and J by 7 bases, with 12 bases between. CDR3 in amino acids: CASSLWLEDGELFF. The DNA for the CDR3 is TGTGCCAGCAGCTTGTGGCTAGAGGACGGGGAGCTGTTTTTT.

This clonotype was found a few times. The chain has TRBV9 and TRBJ1-2; TRBD1 agrees at 8 bases. The CDR3 is made up of 15 amino acids. Per the germline V gene, CDR1 is SGDLS and CDR2 is YYNGEE. V lost 4 bases to trimming and J lost 5 bases; unmatched junction nucleotides: 10. The DNA of the CDR3 is TGTGCCAGCAGCACACGGACACAGGGGGATTATGGCTACACCTTC. Protein: CASSTRTQGDYGYTF.

The J gene is TRBJ2-5, the V gene TRBV10-3, with 10 bases aligning to TRBD2. The CDR3 is made up of 15 amino acids. Germline loops: CDR1 ENHRY, CDR2 SYGVKD. The CDR3 here is CASTKAGGAVETQYF. The CDR3 coding sequence is TGTGCATCCACAAAAGCGGGGGGGGCGGTGGAGACCCAGTACTTC.

This chain links TRBV27 with TRBJ1-6, with a weak D call TRBD1 (5 bases). CDR3 size: 15 residues. V was shortened by 3 bases and J by 8 bases, with 14 bases between the two germline ends. Germline lookup yields CDR1 MNHEY and CDR2 SMNVEV (reference sequence). In DNA form, the CDR3 reads TGTGCCAGCAGTTTCGCGCGGGGCCCCTATTCACCCCTCCACTTT. Translation: CASSFARGPYSPLHF.

The chain has TRBV9 and TRBJ1-5; a possible D gene is TRBD1 (5 bases). V lost 2 bases to trimming and J lost 0 bases, with 15 bases between them. The V gene's germline CDR1 is SGDLS and CDR2 YYNGEE. This CDR3 contains 17 residues. Written as DNA, the CDR3 is TGTGCCAGCAGCGTGGTTCAGGGAATTCATAGCAATCAGCCCCAGCATTTT. Translated: CASSVVQGIHSNQPQHF.

V usage is TRBV9 and J usage is TRBJ2-5, with 10 bases identical to TRBD2. Germline V CDR1 and CDR2: SGDLS, YYNGEE. V lost 4 bases, J lost 5 bases, and 11 bases stayed unmatched. This CDR3 has 16 residues. For the CDR3, the DNA is TGTGCCAGCAGCTTAGTGTCTAGCGGGGGACGCGAGACCCAGTACTTC. Translation: CASSLVSSGGRETQYF.

The J gene is TRBJ1-1, the V gene TRBV5-1, with 9 bases that match TRBD1. This CDR3 comprises 18 residues. V trimming: 0 bases; J trimming: 3 bases; junction bases outside the gene matches: 12. Looked up from germline, CDR1 is SGHRS and CDR2 is YFSETQ. The CDR3 coding sequence is TGCGCCAGCAGCTTGGCCGTAGGGACAGGGAAAATATACACTGAAGCTTTCTTT. This sequence encodes CASSLAVGTGKIYTEAFF.

This clonotype was found many times. This rearrangement joins TRBV7-9 to TRBJ2-7, with TRBD1 matching 8 bases. Germline V CDR1 and CDR2: SEHNR, FQNEAQ (reference sequence). Trimming at V came to 3 bases and at J to 5 bases, leaving 6 bases not matched to a gene. This CDR3 comprises 14 residues. CDR3 nucleotide sequence: TGTGCCAGCAGCTTGGGCAGGGGGCAGGACGAGCAGTACTTC. Its translation is CASSLGRGQDEQYF.

This clonotype has more than one count but fewer than ten. The junction departs from the called germline gene at one end, perhaps through a read error. The V gene is TRBV7-2, the J gene TRBJ1-5; tentative D call: TRBD1 (6 bases). Germline loops: CDR1 SGHTA, CDR2 FQGNSA. This CDR3 spans 17 amino acids. The CDR3 DNA is TGCGCCAGCAGCCAAGACCGGACAGCTTATAGCAATCAGCCCCAGCATTTT. Translating it yields CASSQDRTAYSNQPQHF.

This clonotype was detected ten times or more. CDR3 nucleotides: TGCAGCGTTGAGGGGGACGAGCAGGGCATTTTCTATGGCTACACCTTC. Its protein is CSVEGDEQGIFYGYTF. The chain has TRBV29-1 and TRBJ1-2, with a possible D match to TRBD1 (5 bases). The CDR3 has 16 amino acids. The V end lost 3 bases, the J end lost 4 bases, and 21 bases lay between the germline ends. Germline V gene sequence: CDR1 SQVTM, CDR2 ANQGSEA. The full variable domain, completed using reference TRBV29-1 and TRBJ1-2, is SAVISQKPSRDICQRGTSLTIQCQVDSQVTMMFWYRQQPGQSLTLIATANQGSEATYESGFVIDKFPISRPNLTFSTLTVSNMSPEDSSIYLCSVEGDEQGIFYGYTFGSGTRLTVV.

This clonotype showed up just a few times. The chain uses TRBV7-8 and TRBJ1-1; no clear D. Germline V gene sequence: CDR1 SGHVS, CDR2 FQNEAQ. This CDR3 has 15 amino acids. V lost 1 base and J 0 bases, leaving 9 bases between the germline ends. CDR3 residues: CASSLGYNVNTEAFF. CDR3 nucleotides: TGTGCCAGCAGCTTAGGGTATAACGTGAACACTGAAGCTTTCTTT. The whole variable domain, remainder taken from reference TRBV7-8 and TRBJ1-1, is GAGVSQSPRYKVAKRGQDVALRCDPISGHVSLFWYQQALGQGPEFLTYFQNEAQLDKSGLPSDRFFAERPEGSVSTLKIQRTQQEDSAVYLCASSLGYNVNTEAFFGQGTRLTVV.

This clonotype was recorded at least ten times. The chain couples TRBV15 to TRBJ1-5; D may be TRBD1 (5 bases). With 6 bases removed from V and 2 bases from J, the gap between germline ends came to 8 bases. This CDR3 has 13 amino acids. Germline CDR1 is LNHNV and CDR2 is YYDKDF (reference sequence). CDR3 protein: CATRGGGNQPQHF. CDR3 bases: TGTGCCACCAGGGGGGGAGGCAATCAGCCCCAGCATTTT.

This chain connects TRBV20-1 to TRBJ2-5; the match to TRBD2 covers 8 bases. CDR1 is DFQATT and CDR2 is SNEGSKA in the germline V gene (reference sequence). Germline trimming cut 2 bases from V and 11 bases from J; bases unmatched to any gene: 13. The CDR3 is 14 residues long. In nucleotides, the CDR3 is TGCAGTGCTAGACGTGCGGGAGGCACAGATACGCAGTACTTC. Residues: CSARRAGGTDTQYF.

This clonotype came up many times. This sequence joins TRBV29-1 and TRBJ1-1, with D maybe TRBD1 (6 bases). The V end lost 4 bases, the J end lost 4 bases, and 10 bases lay between the germline ends. The CDR3 spans 12 residues. The germline V gene has CDR1 SQVTM and CDR2 ANQGSEA. The CDR3 spells CSVGRGGTEAFF. In nucleotides, the CDR3 is TGCAGCGTTGGGCGAGGGGGCACTGAAGCTTTCTTT.

The chain couples TRBV6-1 to TRBJ1-1; D is unresolved. The CDR3 runs 15 residues. Deletions cut 2 bases from V and 9 bases from J, with 19 bases between. The germline CDR1 and CDR2 sequences are MNHNS and SASEGT. The CDR3 protein is CASSEFGEGSIQAFF. CDR3 in DNA: TGTGCCAGCAGTGAATTCGGGGAGGGATCTATCCAAGCTTTCTTT.

V usage is TRBV7-2 and J usage is TRBJ2-7, with TRBD2 matching 8 bases. CDR1 is SGHTA and CDR2 is FQGNSA in the germline V gene. The J segment lost 3 bases and the V segment lost 1 base, leaving 20 bases of the junction unmatched. CDR3 length: 20 amino acids. The CDR3 sequence is CASSLVAGRTSSEVNYEQYF. In DNA form, the CDR3 reads TGTGCCAGCAGCTTAGTGGCGGGGAGGACTAGCTCAGAAGTAAACTACGAGCAGTACTTC.

Remarks on this clonotype: The CDR3 carries no conserved terminal phenylalanine or tryptophan, so it likely arises from a read error. This chain joins TRBV10-3 and TRBJ1-2; D is uncertain. V shed 1 base and J shed 8 bases, with 11 bases lying between them. CDR3 length equals 13 residues. Germline CDR1 is ENHRY and CDR2 is SYGVKD. CDR3 in DNA: TGTGCCATCAGTGAGTTACCTGAGGGAGGCTACACCTCC. This sequence encodes CAISELPEGGYTS.

V is TRBV7-9 and J is TRBJ1-2; D is uncertain. The germline V gene encodes CDR1 SEHNR and CDR2 FQNEAQ (reference sequence). The ends were cut back, 1 base at V and 2 bases at J, with 17 bases in the middle. The CDR3 has 17 amino acids. The chain's CDR3 is CASSLDGVSIRNYGYTF. CDR3 nucleotide sequence: TGTGCCAGCAGCTTAGACGGGGTATCCATCCGGAACTATGGCTACACCTTC.

This chain joins TRBV20-1 and TRBJ2-5; perhaps TRBD2 as D (7 bases). Trimming pared 6 bases from V and 4 bases from J, leaving 21 bases between. This CDR3 comprises 15 residues. Looked up from germline, CDR1 is DFQATT and CDR2 is SNEGSKA (reference sequence). CDR3 sequence: CSATTRGGSGETQYF. As DNA, the CDR3 is TGCAGTGCCACAACAAGGGGGGGGAGTGGAGAGACCCAGTACTTC.

V gene TRBV6-5 combines with J gene TRBJ2-5, with TRBD2 matching over 13 bases. Germline CDR1 is MNHEY and CDR2 is SVGAGI. V lost 10 bases to trimming and J lost 2 bases; unmatched junction nucleotides: 7. The CDR3 consists of 15 residues. The CDR3 DNA sequence: TGTGCCACCCGGGGGGGACTAGCGGGGCAAGAGACCCAGTACTTC. Translated, it gives CATRGGLAGQETQYF.

The chain links TRBV25-1 to TRBJ2-7; D possibly corresponds to TRBD1 (7 bases). V was trimmed by 2 bases and J by 5 bases, leaving 16 bases between them. CDR1 and CDR2 from the germline V gene are MGHDK and SYGVNS. The CDR3 contains 15 residues. The CDR3 reads CASSEKPQGGNEQYF. The CDR3 coding sequence is TGTGCCAGCAGTGAAAAACCCCAGGGGGGCAACGAGCAGTACTTC.

Concerning this clonotype itself: The junction differs from germline at one of its ends, possibly a read error. This chain joins TRBV5-1 and TRBJ2-7; 13 bases fit TRBD2. CDR3 size: 18 residues. From germline, CDR1 is SGHRS and CDR2 YFSETQ. As DNA, the CDR3 is TGCGCCAGCAGCTTCACTAGCGGGAGGGCCAGGAGCTCCTACGAGCATTACTTC. As protein: CASSFTSGRARSSYEHYF.

This clonotype was recorded at least ten times. This chain uses TRBV15 with TRBJ1-2; possible D gene TRBD1, 5 bases. CDR1 is LNHNV and CDR2 is YYDKDF in the germline V gene (reference sequence). Trimming left V 4 bases short and J 8 bases short, with 17 bases between. The CDR3 covers 14 residues. CDR3 nucleotide sequence: TGTGCCACCAGCACCCCGAAGGGGATTGGCGGCTACACCTTC. It encodes CATSTPKGIGGYTF.

This clonotype occurred many times. The CDR3 loop is CSATPLWGEGGYTF. The CDR3 DNA follows: TGCAGTGCCACCCCTCTCTGGGGGGAGGGAGGCTACACCTTC. The chain links TRBV20-1 to TRBJ1-2, with D possibly being TRBD1 (5 bases). Germline lookup yields CDR1 DFQATT and CDR2 SNEGSKA (reference sequence). V was shortened by 6 bases and J by 8 bases, with 22 bases between the two germline ends. There are 14 residues in the CDR3.

This sequence joins TRBV12-3 or TRBV12-4 and TRBJ1-6; TRBD1 agrees at 8 bases. J lost 13 bases, V lost 5 bases, and 13 bases had no gene match. This CDR3 region has 15 residues. CDR3 residues: CASSDRQGLGSPLHF. The CDR3 nucleotides read TGTGCCAGCAGTGACCGACAGGGGCTGGGTTCGCCCCTCCACTTT.

This clonotype has more than one count but fewer than ten. The chain carries TRBV6-6 and TRBJ2-5, with D possibly matching TRBD2 (5 bases). Between the trimmed V and J ends, which lost 3 bases and 1 base, there was a span of 9 bases. Germline V CDR1 and CDR2: MNHNY, SVGAGI (reference sequence). CDR3 length: 14 amino acids. This chain's CDR3 is CASSYSGFQETQYF. The CDR3 bases are TGTGCCAGCAGTTATTCGGGATTCCAAGAGACCCAGTACTTC.

This clonotype was seen only a few times. The chain is built from TRBV7-9 and TRBJ2-7, with a weak D call TRBD1 (5 bases). The germline V gene has CDR1 SEHNR and CDR2 FQNEAQ (reference sequence). V shed 0 bases and J shed 9 bases, with 12 bases lying between them. The CDR3 has 13 amino acids. As DNA, the CDR3 is TGTGCCAGCAGCTTAGCAGGGGTTGACGGGCAGTACTTC. Protein product: CASSLAGVDGQYF.

This chain uses TRBV20-1 with TRBJ1-4; D remains unclear. The germline V gene has CDR1 DFQATT and CDR2 SNEGSKA (reference sequence). V was pared by 1 base and J by 8 bases, with 8 bases between. The CDR3 is 12 amino acids. This chain's CDR3 is CSARVDTEKLFF. DNA of the CDR3: TGCAGTGCTAGAGTAGACACCGAAAAACTGTTTTTT.

This clonotype was recorded many times. The CDR3 DNA is TGTGCCAGCAGTTACTCCAGTTCCTACGAGCAGTACTTC. It encodes CASSYSSSYEQYF. The chain joins TRBV6-5 to TRBJ2-7; D is unresolved. From germline, CDR1 is MNHEY and CDR2 SVGAGI. The CDR3 runs to 13 residues. The V and J ends lost 0 bases and 1 base respectively, with 4 bases between them.

This clonotype was counted a few times. The V and J genes are TRBV7-9 and TRBJ1-1; TRBD1 matches 7 bases. CDR3 length: 13 residues. J lost 6 bases, V lost 3 bases, and 4 bases had no gene match. Looked up from germline, CDR1 is SEHNR and CDR2 is FQNEAQ (reference sequence). CDR3 bases: TGTGCCAGCAGCTTGGGGGACAGATCTGAAGCTTTCTTT. Amino acids: CASSLGDRSEAFF.

In regard to this clonotype: Given a much more abundant clone one base away, this may be a read error. The rearrangement uses TRBV7-2 and TRBJ2-5; D not certain. CDR1 is SGHTA and CDR2 is FQGNSA in the germline V gene. V lost 0 bases and J 4 bases, leaving 6 bases between the germline ends. The CDR3 consists of 13 residues. The CDR3 DNA follows: TGTGCCAGCAGCTTAGCACAGCTAGAGACCCAGTACTTC. This codes for CASSLAQLETQYF.

This clonotype came up many times. This chain joins TRBV9 and TRBJ1-2; possibly TRBD1 for D (5 bases). Germline V gives CDR1 SGDLS, CDR2 YYNGEE. This CDR3 region has 15 residues. The V end lost 0 bases, the J end lost 7 bases, and 16 bases lay between the germline ends. In nucleotides, the CDR3 is TGTGCCAGCAGCGTAGATGTCGGCCAGGGAGCTGGCTACACCTTC. Translating it yields CASSVDVGQGAGYTF.